The 27 T cell receptor beta chains below were found in one sample sequenced in a study of radiation and T cells in renal cell carcinoma. As for time point: baseline pretreatment blood. Regarding treatment: 15 Gy SBRT to primary tumor, nephrectomy 4 weeks later. The table came from immunoSEQ multiplex PCR; TCRdb's copy has only in-frame clones and leaves some out. The sample carries 100,000 to 150,000 clones, roughly 80% recorded once. The sequencing used blood, collected from a patient whose treatment included radiotherapy and nephrectomy. The source is a woman aged 60-70 years with renal cell carcinoma.

The rearrangement uses TRBV29-1 and TRBJ2-3, with D possibly matching TRBD1 (6 bases). With 2 bases removed from V and 2 bases from J, the gap between germline ends came to 11 bases. This CDR3 comprises 14 residues. Germline-derived CDR1 and CDR2 are SQVTM and ANQGSEA. The CDR3 bases are TGCAGCGTTGAACGGGACATCACCACAGATACGCAGTATTTT. As protein: CSVERDITTDTQYF.

The chain carries TRBV14 and TRBJ2-6, with D perhaps TRBD1 (6 bases). V was shortened by 2 bases and J by 0 bases, with 14 bases between the two germline ends. The CDR3 runs 18 residues. CDR1 is SGHDN, CDR2 FVKESK, per germline. CDR3 amino acids: CASSQLTGAGSGANVLTF. The CDR3 DNA reads as TGTGCCAGCAGCCAATTGACAGGAGCCGGCTCTGGGGCCAACGTCCTGACTTTC.

The chain is built from TRBV6-5 and TRBJ1-6; no definite D call. Germline V gene lookup returns CDR1 MNHEY and CDR2 SVGAGI. The CDR3 is 14 residues long. The CDR3 reads CATAWQANNSPLHF. CDR3 bases: TGTGCGACTGCATGGCAGGCTAATAATTCACCCCTCCACTTT.

The chain combines TRBV28 with TRBJ2-7; D uncertain. This CDR3 is built from 12 residues. With 2 bases removed from V and 5 bases from J, the gap between germline ends came to 7 bases. The V gene's germline CDR1 is MDHEN and CDR2 SYDVKM. CDR3 sequence reads: CASSLDTHEQYF. Written as DNA, the CDR3 is TGTGCCAGCAGTTTAGACACCCACGAGCAGTACTTC.

This clone was observed once. The chain employs TRBV9 and TRBJ2-2; 8 bases align to TRBD1. The germline gives CDR1 SGDLS, CDR2 YYNGEE. V lost 4 bases to trimming and J lost 6 bases; unmatched junction nucleotides: 11. The CDR3 has 16 amino acids. In DNA form, the CDR3 reads TGTGCCAGCAGCCTTAATGTAGACAGGGGACCCGGGGAGCTGTTTTTT. This gives the protein CASSLNVDRGPGELFF.

This clone was seen only once. This chain uses TRBV18 with TRBJ2-5; D is perhaps TRBD1 (5 bases). Trimming cost V 4 bases and J 1 base, with 16 bases left between them. Germline V gives CDR1 KGHSH, CDR2 LQKENI. This CDR3 has 16 residues. The CDR3 loop reads CASSRNRQFLQETQYF. The CDR3 DNA sequence: TGTGCCAGCTCACGAAACAGACAGTTTCTCCAAGAGACCCAGTACTTC.

This chain uses TRBV5-6 with TRBJ1-1; D gene ambiguous. Germline CDR1 and CDR2: SGHDT and YYEEEE. V was cut by 2 bases and J by 0 bases, with 8 bases left in between. The CDR3 is 14 residues long. The CDR3 reads CASSFGPVNTEAFF. In nucleotides, the CDR3 is TGTGCCAGCAGCTTTGGGCCAGTGAACACTGAAGCTTTCTTT.

The chain links TRBV2 to TRBJ2-7, with 7 nucleotides matching TRBD1. This CDR3 contains 13 residues. Trimming took 8 bases from V and 2 from J; bases not matched to a gene: 6. Germline assignment: CDR1 SNHLY and CDR2 FYNNEI. For the CDR3, the DNA is TGTGCCAGCTCACCCGGGACAGCCTACGAGCAGTACTTC. Its protein product is CASSPGTAYEQYF.

The chain carries TRBV5-5 and TRBJ2-1; D is ambiguous. The CDR3 loop spans 11 amino acids. Germline V gives CDR1 SGHKS, CDR2 YYEKEE (reference sequence). Between the trimmed V and J ends, which lost 2 bases and 10 bases, there was a span of 7 bases. The CDR3 DNA is TGTGCCAGCAGCTTAGAAGGAGAGCAGTTCTTC. Protein product: CASSLEGEQFF.

J is TRBJ1-3 and V is TRBV5-1, with 9 bases identical to TRBD1. V was pared by 5 bases and J by 1 base, with 7 bases of the junction left unmatched. The CDR3 sequence is 16 residues long. Germline CDR1 and CDR2: SGHRS and YFSETQ. The CDR3 bases are TGCGCCAGCAGTTCACTTGGACAGGGGTCTGGAAACACCATATATTTT. It encodes CASSSLGQGSGNTIYF.

The genes are TRBV29-1 and TRBJ2-5; D possibly uses TRBD1 or TRBD2 (5 bases each). The CDR3 runs to 12 residues. The germline V gene encodes CDR1 SQVTM and CDR2 ANQGSEA. Trimming pared 4 bases from V and 7 bases from J, leaving 13 bases between. DNA for the CDR3: TGCAGCGTTGTGGGGGTTGGGGGGACCCAGTACTTC. This gives the protein CSVVGVGGTQYF. The full variable domain, completed using reference TRBV29-1 and TRBJ2-5, is SAVISQKPSRDICQRGTSLTIQCQVDSQVTMMFWYRQQPGQSLTLIATANQGSEATYESGFVIDKFPISRPNLTFSTLTVSNMSPEDSSIYLCSVVGVGGTQYFGPGTRLLVL.

V usage is TRBV6-6 and J usage is TRBJ2-1, with D perhaps TRBD2 (6 bases). Germline V gene data show CDR1 as MNHNY and CDR2 as SVGAGI (reference sequence). The CDR3 runs 14 residues. V was cut by 7 bases and J by 6 bases, with 16 bases left in between. This CDR3 is CASKTNAGSNEQFF. The CDR3, as DNA: TGTGCCAGCAAAACTAATGCGGGGTCCAATGAGCAGTTCTTC.

The chain couples TRBV7-9 to TRBJ2-1; D perhaps matches TRBD1 (5 bases). Germline values: CDR1 SEHNR, CDR2 FQNEAQ (reference sequence). Trimming left V 4 bases short and J 14 bases short, with 21 bases between. The CDR3 has 14 residues. The CDR3 loop reads CASSSSTQDRWKFF. In DNA form, the CDR3 reads TGTGCCAGCAGCTCCTCCACACAAGACAGATGGAAGTTCTTC.

V usage is TRBV4-3 and J usage is TRBJ1-1, with D possibly matching TRBD1 (6 bases). Germline V lookup: CDR1 LGHNA, CDR2 YSLEER. The CDR3 contains 15 residues. Between the trimmed V and J ends, which lost 3 bases and 5 bases, there was a span of 16 bases. The CDR3 nucleotides are TGCGCCAGCAGCCATAACAGGGACTGGGGGACTGAAGCTTTCTTT. It is translated as CASSHNRDWGTEAFF.

In regard to this clone: A read error may produce the germline difference seen at one junction end. The same CDR3 arises from other DNA sequences in this sample as well. The V gene is TRBV5-6, the J gene TRBJ2-3; 9 nucleotides align to TRBD1. From germline, CDR1 is SGHDT and CDR2 YYEEEE. This CDR3 comprises 16 residues. Here the CDR3 reads CASSLARDRAPDTQYF. CDR3 coding DNA: TGTGCCAGTAGCTTGGCCCGGGACAGGGCGCCAGATACGCAGTATTTT.

This chain links TRBV5-6 with TRBJ1-2, with D hard to call. The germline CDR1 and CDR2 sequences are SGHDT and YYEEEE. The CDR3 is 11 amino acids. Trimming took off 0 bases at V and 5 bases at J, with 2 bases between the two ends. The CDR3 nucleotides read TGTGCCAGCAGCTTGGATTATGGCTACACCTTC. Translation gives CASSLDYGYTF.

This clone was detected only once. The chain combines TRBV5-1 with TRBJ2-7; D is undetermined. Germline assignment: CDR1 SGHRS and CDR2 YFSETQ. CDR3 size: 13 residues. Trimming took off 0 bases at V and 3 bases at J, with 7 bases between the two ends. The CDR3 sequence is CASSLAQNYEQYF. CDR3 DNA sequence: TGCGCCAGCAGCTTGGCCCAAAACTACGAGCAGTACTTC.

V and J are TRBV7-9 and TRBJ1-1; unclear D gene. The CDR3 runs to 17 residues. The germline V and J ends were trimmed by 2 bases and 0 bases, with 16 bases remaining between them. Germline V gene data show CDR1 as SEHNR and CDR2 as FQNEAQ (reference sequence). The CDR3 DNA is TGTGCCAGCAGCTTACAAGTGGGGTTCCTCATGAACACTGAAGCTTTCTTT. Translating it yields CASSLQVGFLMNTEAFF.

The chain has TRBV19 and TRBJ1-3, with 9 bases aligning to TRBD1. Germline V CDR1 and CDR2: LNHDA, SQIVND (reference sequence). V was pared by 6 bases and J by 0 bases, with 3 bases of the junction left unmatched. The CDR3 runs 15 residues. The CDR3 protein is CASSAQGASGNTIYF. CDR3 nucleotides: TGTGCCAGTAGCGCACAGGGGGCCTCTGGAAACACCATATATTTT.

V is TRBV6-5 and J is TRBJ1-6, with D perhaps matching TRBD1 (6 bases). The CDR3 covers 15 residues. The germline V and J ends were trimmed by 8 bases and 4 bases, with 15 bases remaining between them. Germline V CDR1 and CDR2: MNHEY, SVGAGI. The CDR3 DNA is TGTGCCAGCGGACTTGACAGGAATTATAATTCACCCCTCCACTTT. Residues: CASGLDRNYNSPLHF.

This clone was observed a handful of times. This chain joins TRBV11-2 and TRBJ2-5; D is unclear. Germline lookup yields CDR1 SGHAT and CDR2 FQNNGV. Trimming took off 2 bases at V and 4 bases at J, with 2 bases between the two ends. The CDR3 spans 11 residues. For the CDR3, the DNA is TGTGCCAGCAGCTTAATAGAGACCCAGTACTTC. Translation gives CASSLIETQYF.

This clone has a handful of counts. The rearrangement uses TRBV9 and TRBJ2-3, with D possibly TRBD2 on 6 matching bases. Germline lookup yields CDR1 SGDLS and CDR2 YYNGEE. This CDR3 has 15 amino acids. V lost 7 bases, J lost 3 bases, and 18 bases lay in between. CDR3 coding DNA: TGTGCCAGCGGACCCGGGAGTAGTAGTACAGATACGCAGTATTTT. This gives the protein CASGPGSSSTDTQYF.

The CDR3 bases are TGTGCCAGCAGCTTGGACAGGGTCAATGGCTACACCTTC. Its translation: CASSLDRVNGYTF. The gene calls are TRBV7-9 and TRBJ1-2; 8 positions agree with TRBD1. In germline, CDR1 is SEHNR, CDR2 FQNEAQ (reference sequence). The CDR3 extends over 13 amino acids. J lost 6 bases, V lost 3 bases, and 3 bases had no gene match.

The V call is TRBV19, the J call TRBJ2-1; 10 positions agree with TRBD2. The germline gives CDR1 LNHDA, CDR2 SQIVND (reference sequence). The CDR3 consists of 17 residues. Trimming cost V 6 bases and J 3 bases; bases outside gene matches: 11. CDR3 in DNA: TGTGCCAGTAGGACCTCTCTAGCGGGAGTTCTCTACAATGAGCAGTTCTTC. It yields the protein CASRTSLAGVLYNEQFF.

The rearrangement uses TRBV5-8 and TRBJ1-4; weak D call: TRBD1 (5 bases). The V gene's germline CDR1 is SGHTS and CDR2 YDEGEE. The CDR3 covers 14 residues. Trimming left V 4 bases short and J 7 bases short, with 14 bases between. The CDR3: CASSPGTSAEKLFF. The DNA of the CDR3 is TGTGCCAGCAGCCCCGGGACCTCGGCTGAAAAACTGTTTTTT.

The V and J genes are TRBV2 and TRBJ2-1; TRBD2 matches 10 bases. The germline gives CDR1 SNHLY, CDR2 FYNNEI. V was clipped by 2 bases and J by 9 bases; unmatched bases: 7. The CDR3 loop spans 15 amino acids. The CDR3 loop is CASSETLAGEGEQFF. CDR3 sequence (DNA): TGTGCCAGCAGTGAAACGCTAGCGGGAGAGGGTGAGCAGTTCTTC.

The chain carries TRBV10-3 and TRBJ2-1, with D perhaps TRBD1 (6 bases). V was trimmed by 0 bases and J by 5 bases, leaving 14 bases between them. This CDR3 is built from 16 residues. CDR1 and CDR2 (germline): ENHRY, SYGVKD. For the CDR3, the DNA is TGTGCCATCAGTGAGTCCCCAGGGGCCCCTAACAATGAGCAGTTCTTC. Residues: CAISESPGAPNNEQFF.